The sequence of this TCR beta chain was determined in a study of blood T cell repertoires in COVID-19. The V gene's germline CDR1 is SEHNR and CDR2 FQNEAQ (reference sequence). Trimming removed 5 bases at V and 2 bases at J, with 11 bases between. CDR3 length: 14 residues. Authors' methods: Nucleated cell counts were estimated from reference gene primer amplification. Measured with immunoSEQ multiplex PCR; TCRdb has only the in-frame clones, and not every one. V and J calls and clone size are as listed in that table; D and trimming were resolved from the DNA. The table lists over 200,000 clones, 88% of them singletons.

The sample comprised peripheral blood. This rearrangement joins TRBV7-9 to TRBJ2-3, with unresolved D. This receptor was obtained from a man in his fifties or sixties who had recovered from COVID-19. The chain's CDR3 is CASSTDPNTDTQYF. CDR3 bases: TGTGCCAGCAGCACAGACCCTAACACAGATACGCAGTATTTT.